This T cell receptor (beta chain) appears in the sequencing data of a study of CD8 T cells in ankylosing spondylitis. This CDR3 contains 13 residues. The ends were cut back, 2 bases at V and 6 bases at J, with 8 bases in the middle. TCRdb re-called the 5' RACE reads through MiXCR, storing one row per CDR3 protein. The sample includes just over 350,000 distinct CDR3 sequences, more than 20% of them seen just once. The sequence came from a male donor with ankylosing spondylitis or in good health (not recorded which). The sequencing input was blood, either unsorted or a sorted T cell fraction (not recorded which). The chain employs TRBV12-3 or TRBV12-4 and TRBJ2-1; no definite D call. The CDR3 region is CASSLFLVNEQFF. The CDR3 DNA follows: TGTGCCAGCAGTTTATTTCTAGTCAATGAGCAGTTCTTC.